The rows below give T cell receptor beta chains drawn from one sample of a study of beta chain features in type 1 diabetes. Only in-frame clones appear in the TCRdb table, and some are missing; sequencing was by immunoSEQ multiplex PCR. The table lists about 230,000 clones, approximately 16% of them singletons. Sequencing was performed on naive CD4+ T cells from blood. The receptors were gathered from a man aged 30-40 years with type 1 diabetes. Both conserved end residues are part of each CDR3. D genes are given only for firm matches. A clone size is listed for some rows: how often the clone was seen (once, few, many), or a class if it is expanded.

few	TRBV29-1	TRBD1	TRBJ2-3	TGCAGCGTGAGGAGAGGGACAGGGGGCACAGATACGCAGTATTTT	CSVRRGTGGTDTQYF
few	TRBV7-2	NA	TRBJ2-1	TGTGCCAGCAGCTGGGAGTCCTCCTACAATGAGCAGTTCTTC	CASSWESSYNEQFF
NA	TRBV11-1	NA	TRBJ2-3	TGTGCCAGCAGCTTAGCGCCGACGGCTACAGATACGCAGTATTTT	CASSLAPTATDTQYF
few	TRBV5-4	NA	TRBJ2-3	TGTGCCAGCAGCTCCTCTGGCACAGATACGCAGTATTTT	CASSSSGTDTQYF
NA	TRBV30	NA	TRBJ1-2	TGTGCCTGGAGTCTTGGACCAACCAACTATGGCTACACCTTC	CAWSLGPTNYGYTF
NA	TRBV5-1	TRBD2	TRBJ2-7	TGCGCCAGCAGCTTGACTAGCGGGAGGGAGGAGCAGTACTTC	CASSLTSGREEQYF
few	TRBV7-9	TRBD1	TRBJ2-1	TGTGCCAGCAGGAGGACAGGGAGCTCCTACAATGAGCAGTTCTTC	CASRRTGSSYNEQFF
NA	TRBV28	TRBD1	TRBJ2-5	TGTGCCAGCACTCTCGGGACAGAAGAGACCCAGTACTTC	CASTLGTEETQYF
NA	TRBV9	TRBD2	TRBJ2-7	TGTGCCAGCAGCCCACTTAGCGGGAGGACCTCCTACGAGCAGTACTTC	CASSPLSGRTSYEQYF
few	TRBV30	NA	TRBJ2-2	TGTGCCTGGAGCGCACTAGTTGCCGGGGAGCTGTTTTTT	CAWSALVAGELFF
few	TRBV6-6	NA	TRBJ2-7	TGTGCCAGCAGTTACGGGGGTCTCTACGAGCAGTACTTC	CASSYGGLYEQYF
few	TRBV25-1	NA	TRBJ2-7	TGTGCCAGCAGTGACATTTACGAGCAGTACTTC	CASSDIYEQYF
few	TRBV25-1	TRBD2	TRBJ2-3	TGTGCCAGCAGTTCGACTAGCGGGGCGACAGATACGCAGTATTTT	CASSSTSGATDTQYF
NA	TRBV29-1	TRBD1	TRBJ2-7	TGCAGCGTGGTCGGGACAGGGAGAGCCTACGAGCAGTACTTC	CSVVGTGRAYEQYF
few	TRBV30	TRBD2	TRBJ2-7	TGTGCCTGGAGTGTAAGCGGGGTCTCCTACGAGCAGTACTTC	CAWSVSGVSYEQYF
many	TRBV29-1	NA	TRBJ2-4	TGCAGCGTCGAAGGCCGACTCAAAAACATTCAGTACTTC	CSVEGRLKNIQYF
NA	TRBV10-3	NA	TRBJ2-5	TGTGCCATCAGTGAGTCGGGAGAAGAGACCCAGTACTTC	CAISESGEETQYF
few	TRBV9	NA	TRBJ1-2	TGTGCCAGCACCCCGGGGACGGATTCTAACTATGGCTACACCTTC	CASTPGTDSNYGYTF
NA	TRBV9	NA	TRBJ2-5	TGTGCCAGCAGCGTATCGGGTAGCATATACCAAGAGACCCAGTACTTC	CASSVSGSIYQETQYF
NA	TRBV5-1	NA	TRBJ2-5	TGCGCCAGCAGTTCTGACAGCAACCAAGAGACCCAGTACTTC	CASSSDSNQETQYF
NA	TRBV10-3	NA	TRBJ1-4	TGTGCCATCAGTGAGTCAAAGGTTAGGGATGAAAAACTGTTTTTT	CAISESKVRDEKLFF
NA	TRBV7-9	NA	TRBJ2-6	TGTGCCAGCAGCCCTCGCTCTGGGGCCAACGTCCTGACTTTC	CASSPRSGANVLTF
NA	TRBV20-1	NA	TRBJ2-5	TGCAGTGCTGGATCTCAAGAGACCCAGTACTTC	CSAGSQETQYF
few	TRBV30	NA	TRBJ2-7	TGTGCCTGGGACAGGGGAGGGGGCGAGCAGTACTTC	CAWDRGGGEQYF
NA	TRBV29-1	TRBD1	TRBJ2-7	TGCAGCGTCGGGGACAGGGATACGGGGGAGCAGTACTTC	CSVGDRDTGEQYF
NA	TRBV29-1	NA	TRBJ2-1	TGCAGCGTTGTTGGTTTTTTCCCCTACAATGAGCAGTTCTTC	CSVVGFFPYNEQFF
NA	TRBV7-9	TRBD2	TRBJ2-1	TGTGCCAGCAGCTTAGGTGCTAGCGGGAGGGCTAGCTCCTACAATGAGCAGTTCTTC	CASSLGASGRASSYNEQFF
NA	TRBV5-4	NA	TRBJ2-1	TGTGCCAGCAGCTTGCCCGGACCTGGCTCCTACAATGAGCAGTTCTTC	CASSLPGPGSYNEQFF
NA	TRBV10-3	NA	TRBJ1-2	TGTGCCATCAGTGAAGGTCCGGGTCGGGACTATGGCTACACCTTC	CAISEGPGRDYGYTF
few	TRBV7-8	NA	TRBJ1-5	TGTGCCAGCAGCTTGGGGCGGAGGACGTTTGGCAATCAGCCCCAGCATTTT	CASSLGRRTFGNQPQHF
few	TRBV4-3	TRBD2	TRBJ2-7	TGCGCCAGCAGCCAAGACCTACCATCTAGCGGAAGCTCCTACGAGCAGTACTTC	CASSQDLPSSGSSYEQYF
few	TRBV6-1	NA	TRBJ2-5	TGTGCCAGCAGCCTAAAGACAGGCGCCGGGGAGACCCAGTACTTC	CASSLKTGAGETQYF
NA	TRBV13	NA	TRBJ2-1	TGTGCCAGCAGCTTGAACTCCTACAATGAGCAGTTCTTC	CASSLNSYNEQFF
NA	TRBV19	TRBD1	TRBJ1-2	TGTGCCAGTAGAATTTCCGACAGGGAAACGGGCTACACCTTC	CASRISDRETGYTF
NA	TRBV9	NA	TRBJ2-5	TGTGCCAGCAGCGTCGGACAGCGCGAGACCCAGTACTTC	CASSVGQRETQYF
few	TRBV28	TRBD2	TRBJ2-7	TGTGCCAGCAGTCCACCCGAGCGGGAGCTCGACGAGCAGTACTTC	CASSPPERELDEQYF
NA	TRBV29-1	NA	TRBJ2-1	TGCAGCGTAGCTAGGGGGGGGAATGAGCAGTTCTTC	CSVARGGNEQFF
NA	TRBV15	NA	TRBJ1-5	TGTGCCACCAGCAGAGAGGAAGGGATCAATCAGCCCCAGCATTTT	CATSREEGINQPQHF
few	TRBV29-1	NA	TRBJ1-1	TGCAGCGTAACAGGGTGGGTTACTGAAGCTTTCTTT	CSVTGWVTEAFF
NA	TRBV29-1	NA	TRBJ2-3	TGCAGCGTTACCAGGGGACAACTAGATACGCAGTATTTT	CSVTRGQLDTQYF
NA	TRBV5-1	NA	TRBJ1-1	TGCGCCAGCGGCCAGGTGGTTAACACTGAAGCTTTCTTT	CASGQVVNTEAFF
few	TRBV4-1	NA	TRBJ2-2	TGCGCCAGCAGCCAAGATAATCCGGCCGCAAGCGCCGGGGAGCTGTTTTTT	CASSQDNPAASAGELFF
NA	TRBV28	TRBD2	TRBJ2-4	TGTGCCAGCACCCCTCCGGGAGGGGCCCAAAACATTCAGTACTTC	CASTPPGGAQNIQYF
few	TRBV29-1	NA	TRBJ2-7	TGCAGCGTTAGCCCTAAGGGCAGGCCAACCTACGAGCAGTACTTC	CSVSPKGRPTYEQYF
NA	TRBV14	TRBD2	TRBJ2-1	TGTGCCAGCAGCCCCGGGAGGGAGCAGTTCTTC	CASSPGREQFF
NA	TRBV7-9	NA	TRBJ1-2	TGTGCCAGCACCCTTACCGGGTCTGGCTACACCTTC	CASTLTGSGYTF
few	TRBV30	NA	TRBJ1-2	TGTGCCTGGAGTGTAGGGGGAAATATCGGCTACACCTTC	CAWSVGGNIGYTF
NA	TRBV10-3	NA	TRBJ2-7	TGTGCCACCAGGGAAGGGGACAACTACGAGCAGTACTTC	CATREGDNYEQYF
NA	TRBV4-1	NA	TRBJ2-3	TGCGCCAGCAGCCCGGGGTGGGGTCACACAGATACGCAGTATTTT	CASSPGWGHTDTQYF
NA	TRBV7-9	TRBD1	TRBJ2-1	TGTGCCAGCAGTACAGGGGGATTCTACAATGAGCAGTTCTTC	CASSTGGFYNEQFF
few	TRBV25-1	TRBD1	TRBJ2-7	TGTGCCAGCAGTTCCCCAGGGGGCTTTTACGAGCAGTACTTC	CASSSPGGFYEQYF
NA	TRBV30	NA	TRBJ1-5	TGTGCCTGGAGTGTTACAGGGAAACAGCCCCAGCATTTT	CAWSVTGKQPQHF
few	TRBV7-7	NA	TRBJ2-2	TGTGCTAGCAGCCCGAGTGGTCTCGGGGAGCTGTTTTTT	CASSPSGLGELFF